This is a list of T cell receptor beta chains from one sample in a study of shared clonotypes between healthy human individuals. Libraries were prepared by immunoSEQ multiplex PCR; TCRdb keeps only in-frame clonotypes and omits some of them. The sample gives about 600,000 clones, almost 97% of which show up once; 0.057% is in the top ten. The sequencing input was naive CD4+ T cells sorted from blood. Every receptor here comes from a woman aged 30 to 39 in good health. Each CDR3 is given with its conserved first and last residue. D genes are given only for firm matches. Size is omitted from some rows. Given values are once, few, many or a class for expanded clones.

>TRBJ2-5|TRBD1|TRBV2|once
TGTGCCAGCAGTCTAACAGGGGCCGAGACCCAGTACTTC
CASSLTGAETQYF
>TRBJ2-1|NA|TRBV10-3|few
TGTGCCATCAGCAAGGAGCCGAGCTCCTACAATGAGCAGTTCTTC
CAISKEPSSYNEQFF
>TRBJ2-7|TRBD1|TRBV19|NA
TGTGCCAGTAGTATGTCACAGGGGAGCTCCTACGAGCAGTACTTC
CASSMSQGSSYEQYF
>TRBJ2-3|NA|TRBV10-3|NA
TGTGCCATCAGTGATGTACTAGAGGGAGATACGCAGTATTTT
CAISDVLEGDTQYF
>TRBJ1-5|NA|TRBV4-2|few
TGTGCCAGCAGCCAAGATGGGGGGGCTAGCAATCAGCCCCAGCATTTT
CASSQDGGASNQPQHF
>TRBJ2-3|NA|TRBV19|NA
TGTGCCAGTAGTATACAGAGCACAGATACGCAGTATTTT
CASSIQSTDTQYF
>TRBJ1-5|NA|TRBV28|once
TGTGCCAGCAGTCCCATCGTCCAGGGCAGTGGCAATCAGCCCCAGCATTTT
CASSPIVQGSGNQPQHF
>TRBJ2-7|NA|TRBV4-1|NA
TGCGCCAGCAGCCCGCACTGGACGCAGGGGTACGAGCAGTACTTC
CASSPHWTQGYEQYF
>TRBJ2-1|NA|TRBV28|NA
TGTGCCAGCACGGGGGGCGTAGGTGCGAATGAGCAGTTCTTC
CASTGGVGANEQFF
>TRBJ1-6|NA|TRBV30|NA
TGTGCCTGGAGTGTACCGGGACACATCCGACATTGGAGCTATTCACCCCTCCACTTT
CAWSVPGHIRHWSYSPLHF
>TRBJ2-7|TRBD1|TRBV9|NA
TGTGCCAGCAGCCCGCAGGGGGCAACCTCCTACGAGCAGTACTTC
CASSPQGATSYEQYF
>TRBJ1-3|NA|TRBV5-5|NA
TGTGCCAGCAGCTTTGGGGGCCGCGGCTCTGGAAACACCATATATTTT
CASSFGGRGSGNTIYF
>TRBJ2-5|TRBD2|TRBV5-1|NA
TGCGCCAGCAGCTCTGGACTAGCGGAGGACCAAGAGACCCAGTACTTC
CASSSGLAEDQETQYF
>TRBJ2-1|TRBD2|TRBV6-6|NA
TGTGCCAGCAGTCAACTAGCGGGAGGGCCCAATGAGCAGTTCTTC
CASSQLAGGPNEQFF
>TRBJ2-7|TRBD2|TRBV6-5|NA
TGTGCCAGCAGTTACTCGATGGCTAGCGGGAGTCGCGAGCAGTACTTC
CASSYSMASGSREQYF
>TRBJ2-7|TRBD1|TRBV27|NA
TGTGCCAGCAGCCCCTGGACAGGGGTAAGCGAGCAGTACTTC
CASSPWTGVSEQYF